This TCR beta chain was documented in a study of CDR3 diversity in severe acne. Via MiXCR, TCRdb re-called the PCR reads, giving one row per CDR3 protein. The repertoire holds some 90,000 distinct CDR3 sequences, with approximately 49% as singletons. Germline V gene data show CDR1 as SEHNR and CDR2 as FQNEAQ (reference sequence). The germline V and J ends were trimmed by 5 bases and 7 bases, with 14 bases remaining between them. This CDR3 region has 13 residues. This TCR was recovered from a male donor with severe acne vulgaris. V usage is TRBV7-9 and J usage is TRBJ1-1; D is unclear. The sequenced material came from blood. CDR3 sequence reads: CASSLTEYSEAFF. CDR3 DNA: TGTGCCAGCAGCCTAACAGAGTATAGTGAAGCTTTCTTT.